The 15 T cell receptor beta chains presented below share a single source sample, sequenced in a study of tumor and adjacent non-tumor tissue in lung cancer. RNA was extracted from bulk tissue without any cell sorting. A modified ARM-PCR protocol with three rounds of nested PCR amplified TCRbeta. TCRdb recomputed calls from the multiplex PCR reads with MiXCR, one row per CDR3 protein. Here the sample spans approximately 140,000 distinct CDR3 sequences, around 67% being singletons. Sequencing was carried out using lung tumor tissue. These TCRs come from a man aged 55 to 70 with small cell lung cancer.

The rearrangement joins TRBV11-2 to TRBJ2-1; D tentatively reads TRBD1 or TRBD2 (5 bases each). Trimming took off 11 bases at V and 12 bases at J, with 23 bases between the two ends. The CDR3 is 13 amino acids. In germline, CDR1 is SGHAT, CDR2 FQNNGV. CDR3 coding DNA: TGTGCCTGCTCGGGACCACGTAGTGGTGGGCAGTTCTTC. This encodes CACSGPRSGGQFF.

As concerns this clonotype: The junction shows a germline mismatch at one end, possibly a read error. The V and J genes are TRBV11-3 and TRBJ2-5, with TRBD1 matching 9 bases. Germline V gene lookup returns CDR1 SGHNT and CDR2 YENEEA. This CDR3 region has 15 residues. CDR3 bases: TGTGCCAACAGCGCTGACAGGGGGTCCCAAAAGACCCAGTACTTT. It encodes CANSADRGSQKTQYF.

The chain recombines TRBV5-6 with TRBJ1-1, with a weak D call TRBD1 (5 bases). Trimming removed 4 bases from V and 4 bases from J, with 23 bases in between. CDR3 size: 17 residues. Germline V gives CDR1 SGHDT, CDR2 YYEEEE. The CDR3 loop is CASSPTVGDPKGTEAFF. The CDR3 nucleotides read TGTGCCAGCAGCCCTACAGTTGGGGACCCCAAGGGCACTGAAGCTTTCTTT.

This chain joins TRBV6-5 and TRBJ2-7, with a tentative D call TRBD1 (5 bases). V was pared by 0 bases and J by 4 bases, with 10 bases between. The length of the CDR3 is 14 residues. CDR1 MNHEY and CDR2 SVGAGI come from the germline V gene. The CDR3 nucleotides read TGTGCCAGCAGTTACTCGCACAGGTCTTACGAGCAGTACGTC. Translating gives CASSYSHRSYEQYV.

About this clonotype itself: Since a much larger clone is just one base distant, this may be a read error. The chain carries TRBV24-1 and TRBJ2-1; D ambiguous. This CDR3 contains 13 residues. Trimming took off 9 bases at V and 0 bases at J, with 8 bases between the two ends. Germline lookup yields CDR1 KGHDR and CDR2 SFDVKD. CDR3 loop: CATGECSYNEQFF. The DNA of the CDR3 is TGTGCCACCGGCGAGTGCTCCTACAATGAGCAGTTCTTC.

V gene TRBV6-5 combines with J gene TRBJ2-7; maybe TRBD2 (6 bases). The germline gives CDR1 MNHEY, CDR2 SVGAGI. The ends were cut back, 4 bases at V and 0 bases at J, with 13 bases in the middle. The length of the CDR3 is 15 residues. In DNA form, the CDR3 reads TGTGCCAGCAGTTTAAGGGACTGGCCCTCCTACGAGCAGTACTTC. This translates into CASSLRDWPSYEQYF.

This clonotype was picked up many times. This chain connects TRBV11-2 to TRBJ2-2, with D possibly TRBD2 on 5 matching bases. In germline, CDR1 is SGHAT, CDR2 FQNNGV. The CDR3 contains 14 residues. Trimming took off 5 bases at V and 1 base at J, with 8 bases between the two ends. The CDR3 loop reads CASSLGVNTGELFF. The CDR3 DNA sequence: TGTGCCAGCAGCCTCGGGGTGAACACCGGGGAGCTGTTTTTT.

The chain is built from TRBV4-1 and TRBJ2-6; D gene unclear. The ends were cut back, 0 bases at V and 1 base at J, with 10 bases in the middle. The CDR3 consists of 17 residues. Germline values: CDR1 MGHRA, CDR2 YSYEKL. The DNA of the CDR3 is TGCGCCAGCAGCCAAGAGGGGTCTGGATCTGGGGCCAACGTCCTGACTTTC. It encodes CASSQEGSGSGANVLTF.

This sequence joins TRBV20-1 and TRBJ2-7; D gene uncertain. Trimming stripped 0 bases from V and 4 bases from J, with 10 bases between. The CDR3 consists of 13 residues. Germline values: CDR1 DFQATT, CDR2 SNEGSKA (reference sequence). Here the CDR3 reads CSARDAGEYEQYF. CDR3 sequence (DNA): TGCAGTGCTAGAGATGCTGGGGAATACGAGCAGTACTTC.

This clonotype showed up just once. Relative to the germline gene, one junction end is altered; a read error may explain this. The CDR3 DNA follows: TGTGCCAGCAGCTTAAGTAGCGGGATGGTCACCTGGGAGCTGTTTTTT. It is translated as CASSLSSGMVTWELFF. The chain uses TRBV11-1 and TRBJ2-2, with 8 bases identical to TRBD2. This CDR3 contains 16 residues. CDR1 is SGHAT and CDR2 is FQDESV in the germline V gene (reference sequence).

In regard to this clonotype: The junction and the germline gene differ at one end; a read error may be behind it. The chain uses TRBV4-2 and TRBJ2-5; D is possibly TRBD1 (5 bases). Germline CDR1 is LGHNA and CDR2 is YNFKEQ. The CDR3 loop spans 15 amino acids. The CDR3 loop is CVSSQVGTGGEIQYF. In DNA, the CDR3 is TGTGTCAGCAGCCAAGTGGGTACAGGCGGAGAGATCCAGTACTTC.

The chain recombines TRBV30 with TRBJ2-1; TRBD2 aligns across 8 bases. Germline CDR1 and CDR2: GTSNPN and SVGIG (reference sequence). This CDR3 comprises 14 residues. Trimming at V came to 4 bases and at J to 9 bases, leaving 11 bases not matched to a gene. The CDR3 bases are TGTGCCTGGAAGGAGGTAGCGGGAAGTGGTGAGCAGTTCTTC. Translated, it gives CAWKEVAGSGEQFF.

The chain is built from TRBV20-1 and TRBJ1-5; 8 nucleotides align to TRBD1. Germline V gene data show CDR1 as DFQATT and CDR2 as SNEGSKA (reference sequence). The CDR3 has 15 residues. J was trimmed by 5 bases and V by 7 bases; bases with no gene match: 13. As DNA, the CDR3 is TGCAGTGATACACCGGTACAGGGGGTTTATCAGCCCCAGCATTTT. It is translated as CSDTPVQGVYQPQHF.

The rearrangement joins TRBV28 to TRBJ1-1, with 9 bases identical to TRBD1. Germline trimming cut 7 bases from V and 11 bases from J; bases unmatched to any gene: 20. This CDR3 is 16 amino acids long. The germline V gene encodes CDR1 MDHEN and CDR2 SYDVKM. CDR3 amino acids: CASNFPPGTGWRGAFF. In DNA, the CDR3 is TGTGCCAGCAATTTCCCCCCCGGGACAGGGTGGCGAGGGGCTTTCTTT. The whole variable domain, filled in from reference TRBV28 and TRBJ1-1, reads DVKVTQSSRYLVKRTGEKVFLECVQDMDHENMFWYRQDPGLGLRLIYFSYDVKMKEKGDIPEGYSVSREKKERFSLILESASTNQTSMYLCASNFPPGTGWRGAFFGQGTRLTVV.

The chain carries TRBV6-5 and TRBJ2-2; 8 bases agree with TRBD2. V shed 2 bases, J shed 6 bases, and the junction held 11 bases outside the gene matches. The CDR3 has 17 amino acids. Germline V lookup: CDR1 MNHEY, CDR2 SVGAGI. The CDR3 here is CASSYNPTHGRAGELFF. The DNA of the CDR3 is TGTGCCAGCAGTTACAACCCGACTCACGGGAGGGCCGGGGAGCTGTTTTTT.